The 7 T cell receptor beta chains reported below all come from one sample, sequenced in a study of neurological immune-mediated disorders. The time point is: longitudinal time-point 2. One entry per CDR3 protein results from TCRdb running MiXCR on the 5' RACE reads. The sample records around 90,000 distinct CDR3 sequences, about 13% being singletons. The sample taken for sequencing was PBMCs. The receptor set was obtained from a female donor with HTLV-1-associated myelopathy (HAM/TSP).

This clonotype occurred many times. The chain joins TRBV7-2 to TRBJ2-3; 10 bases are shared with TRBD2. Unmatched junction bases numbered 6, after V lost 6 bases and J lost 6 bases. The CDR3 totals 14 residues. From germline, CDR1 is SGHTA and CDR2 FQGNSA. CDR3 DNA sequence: TGTGCCAGCAGGCTTTCTAGCGGGGGTGATACGCAGTATTTT. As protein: CASRLSSGGDTQYF.

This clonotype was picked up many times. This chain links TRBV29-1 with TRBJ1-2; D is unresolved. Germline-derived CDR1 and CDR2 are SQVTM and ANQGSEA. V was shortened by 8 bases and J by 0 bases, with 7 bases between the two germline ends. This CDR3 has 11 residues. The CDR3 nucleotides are TGCAGCACCTACTCTAACTATGGCTACACCTTC. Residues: CSTYSNYGYTF.

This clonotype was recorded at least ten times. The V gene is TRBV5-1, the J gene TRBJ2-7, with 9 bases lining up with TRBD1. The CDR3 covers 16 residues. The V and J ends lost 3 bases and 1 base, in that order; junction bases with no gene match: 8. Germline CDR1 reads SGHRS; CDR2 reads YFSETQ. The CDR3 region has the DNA TGCGCCAGCAGCTCCCGGGCTGGGACAGGGTCCTACGAGCAGTACTTC. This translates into CASSSRAGTGSYEQYF.

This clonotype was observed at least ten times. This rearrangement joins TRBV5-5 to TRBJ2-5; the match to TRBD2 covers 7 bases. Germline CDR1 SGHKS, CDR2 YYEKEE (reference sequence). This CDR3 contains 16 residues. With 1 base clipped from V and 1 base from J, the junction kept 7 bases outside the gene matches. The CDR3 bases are TGTGCCAGCAGCTTGATCCAGCGGGGATTCCAAGAGACCCAGTACTTC. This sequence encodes CASSLIQRGFQETQYF. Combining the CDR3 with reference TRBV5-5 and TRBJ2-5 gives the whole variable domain DAGVTQSPTHLIKTRGQQVTLRCSPISGHKSVSWYQQVLGQGPQFIFQYYEKEERGRGNFPDRFSARQFPNYSSELNVNALLLGDSALYLCASSLIQRGFQETQYFGPGTRLLVL.

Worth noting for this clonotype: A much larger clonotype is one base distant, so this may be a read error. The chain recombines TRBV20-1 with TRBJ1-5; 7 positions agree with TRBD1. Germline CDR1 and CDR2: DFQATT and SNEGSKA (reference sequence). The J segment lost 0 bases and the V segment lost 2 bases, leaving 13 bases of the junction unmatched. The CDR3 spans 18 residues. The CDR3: CSARTWTGELYSNQPQHF. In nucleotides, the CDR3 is TGCAGTGCTAGAACCTGGACAGGAGAACTCTATAGCAATCAGCCCCAGCATTTT.

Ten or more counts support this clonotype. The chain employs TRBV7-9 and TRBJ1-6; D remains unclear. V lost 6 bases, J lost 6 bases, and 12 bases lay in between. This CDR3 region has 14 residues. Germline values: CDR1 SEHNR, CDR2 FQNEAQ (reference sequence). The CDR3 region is CASRAQSSNSPLHF. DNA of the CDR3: TGTGCCAGCAGGGCACAGTCGAGTAATTCACCCCTCCACTTT.

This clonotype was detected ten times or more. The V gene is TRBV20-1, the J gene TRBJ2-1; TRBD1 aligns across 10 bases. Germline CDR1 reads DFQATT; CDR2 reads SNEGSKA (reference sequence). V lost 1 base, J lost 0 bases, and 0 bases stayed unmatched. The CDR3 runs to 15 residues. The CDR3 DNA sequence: TGCAGTGCTAGAGGGGACAGGGGCTCCTACAATGAGCAGTTCTTC. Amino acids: CSARGDRGSYNEQFF.